Below, one T cell receptor beta chain is given with its context. Sequencing was performed with immunoSEQ multiplex PCR; in TCRdb, only in-frame clones are kept and a portion is missing. This sample has more than 500,000 clones, with around 95% found just once. V gave up 4 bases and J gave up 2 bases; unmatched junction bases: 11. CDR3 size: 17 residues. The germline V gene encodes CDR1 SGHTS and CDR2 YDEGEE. This record comes from a study of shared clonotypes between healthy human individuals. Naive CD8 cells lacked CD45RO, underwent positive selection for CCR7 and left out terminally differentiated effector memory CD45RA+ cells. There were only Caucasian adults among the donors, and all lived in Nashville, Tennessee.

The sequenced sample was naive CD8+ T cells sorted from blood. The genes are TRBV5-8 and TRBJ2-7; 11 bases line up with TRBD1. This TCR was sampled from a woman in her thirties in good health. The CDR3 nucleotides are TGTGCCAGCAGCAGAGTGGGGACAGGGGGGCCAACCTACGAGCAGTACTTC. This sequence encodes CASSRVGTGGPTYEQYF.